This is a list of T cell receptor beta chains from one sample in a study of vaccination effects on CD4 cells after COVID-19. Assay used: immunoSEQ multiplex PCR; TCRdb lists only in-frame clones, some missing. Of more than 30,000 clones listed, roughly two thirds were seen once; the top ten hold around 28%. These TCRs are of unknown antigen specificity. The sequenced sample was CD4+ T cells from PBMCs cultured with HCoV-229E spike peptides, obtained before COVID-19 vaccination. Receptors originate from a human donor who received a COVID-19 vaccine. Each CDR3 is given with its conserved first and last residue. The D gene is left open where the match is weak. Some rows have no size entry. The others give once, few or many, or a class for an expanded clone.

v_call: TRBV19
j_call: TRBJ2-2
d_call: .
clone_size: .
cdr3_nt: TGTGCCAGTAGTATAGGCCCCGGCTCGGGACGGTCGAACACCGGGGAGCTGTTTTTT
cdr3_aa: CASSIGPGSGRSNTGELFF

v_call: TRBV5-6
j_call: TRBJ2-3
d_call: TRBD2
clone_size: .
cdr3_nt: TGTGCCAGCAGCTCCGTTAGCGGGGGCACAGATACGCAGTATTTT
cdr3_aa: CASSSVSGGTDTQYF

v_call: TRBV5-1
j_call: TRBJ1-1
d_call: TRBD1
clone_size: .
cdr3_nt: TGCGCCAGCAGCGGGGGCGGGACAGGGCTTGAAGCTTTCTTT
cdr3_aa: CASSGGGTGLEAFF

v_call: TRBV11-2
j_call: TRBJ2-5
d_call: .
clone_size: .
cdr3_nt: TGTGCCAGCAGCTCAATGGGAGAGACCCAGTACTTC
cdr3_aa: CASSSMGETQYF

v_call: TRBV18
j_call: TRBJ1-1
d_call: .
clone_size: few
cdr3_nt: TGTGCCAGCTCACTAGGGAGCAGGGTCAACACTGAAGCTTTCTTT
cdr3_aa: CASSLGSRVNTEAFF

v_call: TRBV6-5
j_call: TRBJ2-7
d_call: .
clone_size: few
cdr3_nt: TGTGCCAGCAGTCCTATGACCGCGAGCTCCTACGAGCAGTACTTC
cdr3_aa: CASSPMTASSYEQYF

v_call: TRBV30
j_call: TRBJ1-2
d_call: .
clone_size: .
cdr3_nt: TGTGCCTGGAGTGGAGCGTCTGGCTACACCTTC
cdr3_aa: CAWSGASGYTF

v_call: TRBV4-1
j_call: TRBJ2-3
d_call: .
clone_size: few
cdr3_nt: TGCGCCAGCAGCCAAGATCGGGTAGATACGCAGTATTTT
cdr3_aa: CASSQDRVDTQYF

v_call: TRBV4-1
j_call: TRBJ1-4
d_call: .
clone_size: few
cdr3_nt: TGCGCCAGCAGCCCCTCTTGGGCTAATGAAAAACTGTTTTTT
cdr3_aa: CASSPSWANEKLFF

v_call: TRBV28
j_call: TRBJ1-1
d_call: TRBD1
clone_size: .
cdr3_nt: TGTGCCAGCAGTGCGCCAGGGGGCTTGAACACTGAAGCTTTCTTT
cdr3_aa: CASSAPGGLNTEAFF

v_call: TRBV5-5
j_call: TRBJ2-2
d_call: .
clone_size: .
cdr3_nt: TGTGCCAGCAGCTTGGGCTTAGGGGAGTCCGGGGAGCTGTTTTTT
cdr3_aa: CASSLGLGESGELFF

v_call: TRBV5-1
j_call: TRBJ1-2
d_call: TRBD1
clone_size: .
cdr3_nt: TGCGCCAGCCGACAGGGGACCTATGGCTACACCTTC
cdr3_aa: CASRQGTYGYTF

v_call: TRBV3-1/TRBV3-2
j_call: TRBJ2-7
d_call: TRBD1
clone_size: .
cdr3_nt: TGTGCCAGCAGCCAAGCCTCTCCCGGGACAGGGGGTAAGCAGTACTTC
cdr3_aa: CASSQASPGTGGKQYF

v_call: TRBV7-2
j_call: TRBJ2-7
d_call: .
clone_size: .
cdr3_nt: TGTGCCAGCAGCCCCAGACAGTCAGCCTACGAGCAGTACTTC
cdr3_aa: CASSPRQSAYEQYF

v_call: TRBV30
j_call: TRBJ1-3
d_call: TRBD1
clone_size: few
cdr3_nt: TGTGCCTGGAGGGGACAGGGAGCTGGAAACACCATATATTTT
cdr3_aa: CAWRGQGAGNTIYF

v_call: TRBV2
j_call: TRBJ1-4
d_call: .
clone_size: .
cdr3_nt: TGTGCCAGCGTGAGGACAGTATCTCCTGAAAAACTGTTTTTT
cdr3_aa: CASVRTVSPEKLFF

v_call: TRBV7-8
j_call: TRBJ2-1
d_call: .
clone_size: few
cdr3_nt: TGTGCCAGCAGCCCCAGCCCCGAGACGCCCCCCCACAATGAGCAGTTCTTC
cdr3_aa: CASSPSPETPPHNEQFF

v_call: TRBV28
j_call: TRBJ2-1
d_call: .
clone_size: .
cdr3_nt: TGTGCCAGCAGTTTTGCGGGACGGACCTACAATGAGCAGTTCTTC
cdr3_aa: CASSFAGRTYNEQFF

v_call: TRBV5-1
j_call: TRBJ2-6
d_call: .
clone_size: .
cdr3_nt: TGCGCCAGCAGCTTCAACGGGGGCGTAGGGGCCAACGTCCTGACTTTC
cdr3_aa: CASSFNGGVGANVLTF

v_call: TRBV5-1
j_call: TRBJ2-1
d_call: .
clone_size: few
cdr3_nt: TGCGCCAGCAGCTTGACAACCTACAATGAGCAGTTCTTC
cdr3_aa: CASSLTTYNEQFF

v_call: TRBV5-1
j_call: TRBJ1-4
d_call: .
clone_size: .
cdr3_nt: TGCGCCAGCAGCTTGGGGGGCAGATCTAATGAAAAACTGTTTTTT
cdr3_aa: CASSLGGRSNEKLFF

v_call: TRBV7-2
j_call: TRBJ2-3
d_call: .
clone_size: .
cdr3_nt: TGTGCCAGCAGCCCAGGGACTAGCACAGATACGCAGTATTTT
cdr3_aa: CASSPGTSTDTQYF

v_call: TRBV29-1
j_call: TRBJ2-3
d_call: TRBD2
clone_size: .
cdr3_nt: TGCAGCGTTTACCTAGCGGGCCTCACAGATACGCAGTATTTT
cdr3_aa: CSVYLAGLTDTQYF

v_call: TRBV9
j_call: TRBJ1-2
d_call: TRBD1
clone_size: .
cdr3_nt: TGTGCCAGCAGCGGGACAGGGAAGTATGGCTACACCTTC
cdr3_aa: CASSGTGKYGYTF

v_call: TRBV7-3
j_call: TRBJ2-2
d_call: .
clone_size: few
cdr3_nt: TGTGCCAGCAGCTTAGGACAGAAGAACACCGGGGAGCTGTTTTTT
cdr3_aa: CASSLGQKNTGELFF

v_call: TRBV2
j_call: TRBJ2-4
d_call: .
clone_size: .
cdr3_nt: TGTGCCAGCAGCTTGAGTGTATCAAACATTCAGTACTTC
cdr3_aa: CASSLSVSNIQYF

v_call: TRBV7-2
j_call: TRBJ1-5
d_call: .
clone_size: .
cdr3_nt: TGTGCCAGCAGCTTACAAACAGGGAACAATCAGCCCCAGCATTTT
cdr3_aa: CASSLQTGNNQPQHF

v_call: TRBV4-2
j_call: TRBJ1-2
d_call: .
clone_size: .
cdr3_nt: TGTGCCAGCAGCCAAGAGTCGGCAGGGGCCTATGGCTACACCTTC
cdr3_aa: CASSQESAGAYGYTF

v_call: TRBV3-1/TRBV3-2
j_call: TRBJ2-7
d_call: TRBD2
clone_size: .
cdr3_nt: TGTGCCAGCAGCGAGGGACTAGCGGGGGGCAAGCAGTACTTC
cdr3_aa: CASSEGLAGGKQYF

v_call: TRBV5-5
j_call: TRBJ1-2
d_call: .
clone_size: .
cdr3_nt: TGTGCCAGCAGCTTGGGTGGTCATTATGGCTACACCTTC
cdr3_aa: CASSLGGHYGYTF

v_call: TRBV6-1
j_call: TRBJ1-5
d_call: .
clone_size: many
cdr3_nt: TGTGCCAGCAGTGAAGGGGACGGACTCAATCAGCCCCAGCATTTT
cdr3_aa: CASSEGDGLNQPQHF

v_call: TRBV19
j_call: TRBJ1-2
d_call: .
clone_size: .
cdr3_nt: TGTGCCAGTACCACTGAGGGGATGGCCACCCATCTCTATGGCTACACCTTC
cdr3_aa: CASTTEGMATHLYGYTF

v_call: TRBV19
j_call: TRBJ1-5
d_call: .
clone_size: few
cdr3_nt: TGTGCCAGTAGTATGTTCGGGGCTTCCAATCAGCCCCAGCATTTT
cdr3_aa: CASSMFGASNQPQHF

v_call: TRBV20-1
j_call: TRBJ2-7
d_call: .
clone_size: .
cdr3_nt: TGCAGTGCTCGATTTAGGGGGGAGCAGTACTTC
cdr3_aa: CSARFRGEQYF

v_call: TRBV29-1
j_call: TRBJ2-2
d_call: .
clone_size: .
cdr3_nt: TGCAGCGCTCTCCGGGGCAGGGGCCCCGGGGAGCTGTTTTTT
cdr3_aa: CSALRGRGPGELFF

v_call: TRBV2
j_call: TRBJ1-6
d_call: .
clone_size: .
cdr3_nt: TGTGCCAGCAATCTAGGACAGTATAATTCACCCCTCCACTTT
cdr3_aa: CASNLGQYNSPLHF

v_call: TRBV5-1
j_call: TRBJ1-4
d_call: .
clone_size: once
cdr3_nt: TGCGCCAGCAGCTTGGGGCAGGGAACGGAAAAACTGTTTTTT
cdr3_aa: CASSLGQGTEKLFF

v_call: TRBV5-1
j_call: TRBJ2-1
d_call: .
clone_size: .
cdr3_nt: TGCGCCAGCAGCTTGTCCGGCGGAACCGGGAATGAGCAGTTCTTC
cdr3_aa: CASSLSGGTGNEQFF

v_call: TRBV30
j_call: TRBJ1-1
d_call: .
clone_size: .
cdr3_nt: TGTGCCTGGAGCAACAGGGTGGGGTCTGCCGATGCTTTCTTT
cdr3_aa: CAWSNRVGSADAFF

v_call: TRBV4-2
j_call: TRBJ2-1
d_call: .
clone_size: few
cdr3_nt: TGTGCCAGCAGCCAACCAGGGGGAGGGAGGGATGAGCAGTTCTTC
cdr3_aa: CASSQPGGGRDEQFF

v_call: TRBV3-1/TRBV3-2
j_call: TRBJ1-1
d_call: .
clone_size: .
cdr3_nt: TGTGCCAGCAGCCAAGATGGCCCGGCGCCCGATCTTTCCGAAGCTTTCTTT
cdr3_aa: CASSQDGPAPDLSEAFF

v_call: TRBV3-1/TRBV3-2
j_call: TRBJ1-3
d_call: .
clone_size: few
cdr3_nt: TGTGCCAGCAGCGAATTGGGCAGCTCTGGAAACACCATATATTTT
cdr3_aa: CASSELGSSGNTIYF

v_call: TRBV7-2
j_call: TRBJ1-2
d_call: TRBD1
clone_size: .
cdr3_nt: TGTGCCAGCAGCTTAGTTGGACAGGGGCGAGCTAACTATGGCTACACCTTC
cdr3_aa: CASSLVGQGRANYGYTF

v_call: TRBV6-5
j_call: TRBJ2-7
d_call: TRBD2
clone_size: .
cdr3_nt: TGTGCCAGCAACCCCGGGGGGACCTCCTACGAGCAGTACTTC
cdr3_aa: CASNPGGTSYEQYF

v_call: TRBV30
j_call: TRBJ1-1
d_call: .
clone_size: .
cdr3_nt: TGTGCCTGGAGTTGGTGGGGGGGAGGATTGGACACTGAAGCTTTCTTT
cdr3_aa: CAWSWWGGGLDTEAFF

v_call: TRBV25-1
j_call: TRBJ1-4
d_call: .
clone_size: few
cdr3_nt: TGTGCCAGCAGTAGAGGGGCAACTAATGAAAAACTGTTTTTT
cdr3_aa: CASSRGATNEKLFF